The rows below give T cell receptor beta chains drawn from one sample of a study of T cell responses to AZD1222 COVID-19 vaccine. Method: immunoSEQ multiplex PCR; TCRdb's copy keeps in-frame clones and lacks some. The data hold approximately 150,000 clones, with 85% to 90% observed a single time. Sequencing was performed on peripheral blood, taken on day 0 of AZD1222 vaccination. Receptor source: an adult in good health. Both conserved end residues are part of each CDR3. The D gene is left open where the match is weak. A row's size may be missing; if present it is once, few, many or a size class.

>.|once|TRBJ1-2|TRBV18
TGTGCCAGCTCACCAATTGACCCCCAAGGGAACTATGGCTACACCTTC
CASSPIDPQGNYGYTF
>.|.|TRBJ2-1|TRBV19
TGTGCCAGTAGAACAGAAAAAAACAATGAGCAGTTCTTC
CASRTEKNNEQFF
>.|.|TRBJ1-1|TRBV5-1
TGCGCCAGCAGCATCCTCGGGGGGACTGAAGCTTTCTTT
CASSILGGTEAFF
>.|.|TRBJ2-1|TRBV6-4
TGTGCCAGCAGTGACTCGGGGGGAGCCTTCCAGTTCTTC
CASSDSGGAFQFF
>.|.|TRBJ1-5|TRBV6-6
TGTGCCAGCAGTTATGCCCTTGGGGGCAATCAGCCCCAGCATTTT
CASSYALGGNQPQHF
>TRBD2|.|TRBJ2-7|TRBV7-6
TGTGCCAGCAGCCCATGGACTAGCTACGAGCAGTACTTC
CASSPWTSYEQYF
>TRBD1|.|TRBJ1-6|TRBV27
TGTGCCACCACGAAAGGGGACAGGGCATATAATTCACCCCTCCACTTT
CATTKGDRAYNSPLHF
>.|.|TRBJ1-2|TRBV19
TGTGCCGGAACTCCGGAGGGTGGCTACACCTTC
CAGTPEGGYTF
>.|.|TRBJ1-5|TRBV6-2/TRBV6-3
TGTGCCAGCAGTCGTCAGCGAGGGGCCCAGCATTTT
CASSRQRGAQHF
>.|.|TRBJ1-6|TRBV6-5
TGTGCCAGCTCCCGGGACCCTTATTCCTATTCACCCCTCCACTTT
CASSRDPYSYSPLHF
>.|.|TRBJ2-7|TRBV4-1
TGCGCCAGCAGCCAAGATAGGGGAGGCAGCTACGAGCAGTACTTC
CASSQDRGGSYEQYF
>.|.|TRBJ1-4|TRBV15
TGTGCCACCGGCGCTTCAACTAATGAAAAACTGTTTTTT
CATGASTNEKLFF
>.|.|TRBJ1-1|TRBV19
TGTGCCAGTAGTAGGGGACCGAGCACTGAAGCTTTCTTT
CASSRGPSTEAFF
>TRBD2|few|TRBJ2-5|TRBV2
TGTGCCAGCAGTGGAGCGGGACTAGCGGAGACAGAGACCCAGTACTTC
CASSGAGLAETETQYF